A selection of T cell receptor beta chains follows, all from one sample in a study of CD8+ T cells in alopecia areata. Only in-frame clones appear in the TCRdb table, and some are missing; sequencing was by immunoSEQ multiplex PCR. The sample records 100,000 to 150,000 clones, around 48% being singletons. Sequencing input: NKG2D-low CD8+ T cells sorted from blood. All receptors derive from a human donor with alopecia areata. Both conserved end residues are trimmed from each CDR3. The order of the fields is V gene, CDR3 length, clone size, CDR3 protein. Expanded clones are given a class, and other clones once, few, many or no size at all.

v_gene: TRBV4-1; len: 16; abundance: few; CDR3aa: ASSQEDPGAAGANVLT
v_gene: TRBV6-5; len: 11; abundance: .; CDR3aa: ASSLLATDTQY
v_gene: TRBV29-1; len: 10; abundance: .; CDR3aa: SVLGGNTEAF
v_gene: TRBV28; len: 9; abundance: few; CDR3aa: ASSLETQAF
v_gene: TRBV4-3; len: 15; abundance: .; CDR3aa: ASSRFWGQDGTDTQY
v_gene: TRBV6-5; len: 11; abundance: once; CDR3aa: ASSFAMNTEAF
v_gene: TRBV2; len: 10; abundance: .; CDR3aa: ATGTGGNEQF
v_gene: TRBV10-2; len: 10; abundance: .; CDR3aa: ASSEISGGYT
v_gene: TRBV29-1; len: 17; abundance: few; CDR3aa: SVEFYRLAGGSSYNEQF
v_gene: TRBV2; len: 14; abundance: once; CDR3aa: ASSLIGLAGEDEQF
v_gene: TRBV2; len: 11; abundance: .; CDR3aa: ASDGTGGHEQY
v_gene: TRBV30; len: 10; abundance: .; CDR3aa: AWDREDTEAF
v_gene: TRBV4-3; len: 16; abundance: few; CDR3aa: ASSQVFREGLPKEEQY
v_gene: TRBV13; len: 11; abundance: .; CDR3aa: ASSPILGNEQF
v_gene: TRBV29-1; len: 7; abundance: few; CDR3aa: SLLGELF
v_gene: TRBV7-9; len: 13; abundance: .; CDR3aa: ASSDSGSLTGELF
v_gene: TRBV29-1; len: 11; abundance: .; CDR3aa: SAEGERNYGYT
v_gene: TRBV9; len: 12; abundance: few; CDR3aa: ASSAGEYTYEQY
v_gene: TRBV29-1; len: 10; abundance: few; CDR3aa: SGTPGQEGEI
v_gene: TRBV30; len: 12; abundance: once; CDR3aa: AWSRQGASQPQH
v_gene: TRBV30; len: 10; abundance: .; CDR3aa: AWEDRVYEQY
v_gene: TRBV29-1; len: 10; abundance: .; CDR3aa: SVAGVMGSLH
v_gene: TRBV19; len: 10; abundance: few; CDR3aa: ASSSGANVLT
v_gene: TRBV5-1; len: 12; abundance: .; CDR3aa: ASSISGAGNTIY
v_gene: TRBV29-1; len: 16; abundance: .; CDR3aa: SVETLGGMGMGSYGYT